This TCR beta chain was retrieved from a study of vaccination effects on CD4 cells after COVID-19. Study-wide context: Every participant took two doses of the BNT162b2 or mRNA-1273 vaccine. Study results and limitations: Cross-reactivity with common cold coronaviruses was shown by only 1 of 255 vaccine-induced clones in healthy vaccinees.

Assay: immunoSEQ multiplex PCR; the TCRdb copy retains only in-frame clones and omits some. The sample lists around 60,000 clones, around 80% occurring once. Notes on this clone: The antigen is unknown.

Cultured cells yielded isolated CD4+ T cells after 10 days. People in the vaccine group had not been infected with SARS-CoV-2 before, and their nucleocapsid antibodies were negative. Half the medium was replaced with IL-2 medium on days 3 and 7. CDR1 KGHSH and CDR2 LQKENI come from the germline V gene. J gave up 4 bases and V 3 bases, and 1 base lay outside the gene matches. The CDR3 length is 14 residues. This receptor was identified in a human donor who received a COVID-19 vaccine. The sequenced sample was CD4+ T cells from PBMCs cultured without peptide, obtained before COVID-19 vaccination. The V gene is TRBV18, the J gene TRBJ1-5; TRBD1 matches at 9 bases. The CDR3 spells CASSPGTGNQPQHF. The CDR3 nucleotides read TGTGCCAGCTCACCCGGGACAGGGAATCAGCCCCAGCATTTT. Variable domain in full (rest from reference TRBV18 and TRBJ1-5): NAGVMQNPRHLVRRRGQEARLRCSPMKGHSHVYWYRQLPEEGLKFMVYLQKENIIDESGMPKERFSAEFPKEGPSILRIQQVVRGDSAAYFCASSPGTGNQPQHFGDGTRLSIL.